This T cell receptor beta chain was captured by sequencing in a study of human T cells and chemical hapten exposure. Study context: DPC 0.01% went on the upper back by patch test, with reading at 6 days.

The CDR3 has 12 residues. The V segment lost 7 bases and the J segment 6 bases; nucleotides outside the gene matches: 3. Per the germline V gene, CDR1 is SQVTM and CDR2 is ANQGSEA. This clonotype was detected ten times or more. Its antigen is not identified. Sample time point: pre-sensitization, week 0. Treatment given: therapeutic diphenylcyclopropenone sensitization with weekly scalp DPC. The study drew its donors from alopecia patients who were 18 to 70 years old and suitable for DPC. Points from the study as a whole: Healthy people's immune response may differ from that of the donors, who had alopecia. Expanded TCRs were compared with controls, and the expanded TCRs formed significantly more large CDR3 similarity clusters.

TCRdb independently ran MiXCR on the RACE reads; one entry per CDR3 protein. The sample yields about 110,000 distinct CDR3 sequences, about 12% seen once. The sequence was collected from a woman aged 50 to 60 with alopecia areata. Some clones in this sample may be carry-over from other donors' samples. The sequencing here drew on whole blood, taken in connection with sensitization to the hapten diphenylcyclopropenone (DPC). The chain combines TRBV29-1 with TRBJ1-2; 12 nucleotides match TRBD1. The CDR3 nucleotides read TGCAGCGATGGGACAGGGGGCGATGGCTACACCTTC. It codes for CSDGTGGDGYTF.